The 19 T cell receptor beta chains in this list originate from one sample, sequenced in a study of cytomegalovirus exposure and HLA in healthy donors. The PCR was carried out with 60 Vbeta primers and 13 Jbeta primers. The data were produced by immunoSEQ multiplex PCR, yet TCRdb's version contains in-frame clones alone and is incomplete. Among roughly 99,000 clones listed, approximately 74% were seen once. The sample consisted of PBMCs. The receptor set was obtained from a woman aged 40 to 50 in good health and CMV-seropositive.

The genes are TRBV4-2 and TRBJ1-3; D is ambiguous. Germline V lookup: CDR1 LGHNA, CDR2 YNFKEQ. This CDR3 spans 16 amino acids. V was cut by 1 base and J by 0 bases, with 10 bases left in between. The DNA for the CDR3 is TGTGCCAGCAGCCAAGGCGAGGCAGTCTCTGGAAACACCATATATTTT. Translating it yields CASSQGEAVSGNTIYF.

The chain links TRBV5-1 to TRBJ2-7; D is ambiguous. V was clipped by 0 bases and J by 7 bases, with 11 bases between them. The CDR3 has 13 amino acids. CDR1 and CDR2 from the germline V gene are SGHRS and YFSETQ. CDR3 DNA sequence: TGCGCCAGCAGCTTGGTTGAACCGCAGGAGCAGTACTTC. Protein: CASSLVEPQEQYF.

This clone showed up just once. The J gene is TRBJ1-4, the V gene TRBV10-2, with TRBD1 matching over 9 bases. Germline lookup yields CDR1 WSHSY and CDR2 SAAADI. V trimming: 5 bases; J trimming: 7 bases; junction bases outside the gene matches: 5. CDR3 length: 14 amino acids. The CDR3 coding sequence is TGCGCCAGCAGTTTTGGGACAGGGAGTGAAAAACTGTTTTTT. Protein sequence: CASSFGTGSEKLFF.

The V gene is TRBV7-2, the J gene TRBJ2-3, with a possible D match to TRBD1 (5 bases). In germline, CDR1 is SGHTA, CDR2 FQGNSA. With 3 bases removed from V and 0 bases from J, the gap between germline ends came to 13 bases. This CDR3 is 16 amino acids long. This CDR3 is CASSFSTDSSTDTQYF. In nucleotides, the CDR3 is TGTGCCAGCAGCTTTTCGACAGATTCTAGCACAGATACGCAGTATTTT.

The chain combines TRBV30 with TRBJ2-7; 7 bases line up with TRBD1. The CDR3 spans 14 residues. V gave up 0 bases and J gave up 3 bases; unmatched junction bases: 5. CDR1 GTSNPN and CDR2 SVGIG come from the germline V gene (reference sequence). This chain's CDR3 is CAWSVFDRVYEQYF. CDR3 DNA: TGTGCCTGGAGTGTTTTTGACAGGGTCTACGAGCAGTACTTC. Looking up the rest from reference TRBV30 and TRBJ2-7 gives the full variable domain: SQTIHQWPATLVQPVGSPLSLECTVEGTSNPNLYWYRQAAGRGLQLLFYSVGIGQISSEVPQNLSASRPQDRQFILSSKKLLLSDSGFYLCAWSVFDRVYEQYFGPGTRLTVT.

The genes are TRBV5-6 and TRBJ2-2; 11 nucleotides line up with TRBD2. J lost 5 bases, V lost 2 bases, and 2 bases had no gene match. Looked up from germline, CDR1 is SGHDT and CDR2 is YYEEEE. This CDR3 contains 15 residues. CDR3 sequence: CASSFIAGGTGELFF. CDR3 bases: TGTGCCAGCAGCTTCATAGCGGGGGGGACCGGGGAGCTGTTTTTT.

The chain is built from TRBV7-2 and TRBJ2-3, with D unresolved. Trimming took 4 bases from V and 1 from J, leaving 9 bases between them. Germline V CDR1 and CDR2: SGHTA, FQGNSA. This CDR3 contains 14 residues. The CDR3 DNA reads as TGTGCCAGCAGCTCGAGACACGGCACAGATACGCAGTATTTT. Its translation is CASSSRHGTDTQYF. Full variable domain (missing parts from reference TRBV7-2 and TRBJ2-3): GAGVSQSPSNKVTEKGKDVELRCDPISGHTALYWYRQSLGQGLEFLIYFQGNSAPDKSGLPSDRFSAERTGGSVSTLTIQRTQQEDSAVYLCASSSRHGTDTQYFGPGTRLTVL.

V is TRBV19 and J is TRBJ1-1; the D gene is possibly TRBD1 (6 bases). The V gene's germline CDR1 is LNHDA and CDR2 SQIVND (reference sequence). V lost 4 bases to trimming and J lost 1 base, with 10 bases between them. CDR3 length: 14 amino acids. The CDR3 DNA reads TGTGCCAGTAGTACCGACAGGAGGAACACTGAAGCTTTCTTT. It codes for CASSTDRRNTEAFF.

The J gene is TRBJ2-7, the V gene TRBV19; tentatively, D is TRBD2 (7 bases). The germline V and J ends were trimmed by 5 bases and 5 bases, with 13 bases remaining between them. CDR1 is LNHDA, CDR2 SQIVND, per germline (reference sequence). The CDR3 covers 13 residues. The CDR3 DNA reads TGTGCCAGTAGTCTCCGGGGGGCCGACGAGCAGTACTTC. Translating it yields CASSLRGADEQYF.

As for this clone: The junction shows a germline mismatch at one end, possibly a read error. The chain carries TRBV7-9 and TRBJ1-1, with 8 nucleotides matching TRBD1. From germline, CDR1 is SEHNR and CDR2 FQNEAQ (reference sequence). CDR3 length equals 15 residues. In DNA, the CDR3 is TGTGCCAGCAGCTTTTGGACAGGGCAGAACGCTGAAGCTTTCTTT. This translates into CASSFWTGQNAEAFF.

The rearrangement uses TRBV5-4 and TRBJ2-2, with TRBD2 matching over 7 bases. From germline, CDR1 is SGHNT and CDR2 YYREEE (reference sequence). CDR3 length: 15 amino acids. The V segment lost 4 bases and the J segment 0 bases; nucleotides outside the gene matches: 3. The CDR3 sequence: CASSPSGTNTGELFF. In DNA form, the CDR3 reads TGTGCCAGCAGCCCAAGCGGGACGAACACCGGGGAGCTGTTTTTT.

The CDR3, as DNA: TGCGCCAGCAGCTTATCCGGGACAGGGTTTCGCGAGCAGTACTTC. This translates into CASSLSGTGFREQYF. J is TRBJ2-7 and V is TRBV5-1; 9 bases line up with TRBD1. Germline values: CDR1 SGHRS, CDR2 YFSETQ. The CDR3 consists of 15 residues. Losses at the gene ends were 2 bases for V and 6 bases for J; bases not matched to a gene: 9.

The chain uses TRBV5-1 and TRBJ1-4; possible D gene TRBD1, 6 bases. Per the germline V gene, CDR1 is SGHRS and CDR2 is YFSETQ. This CDR3 spans 15 amino acids. Trimming cost V 5 bases and J 4 bases, with 15 bases left between them. The CDR3 nucleotides are TGCGCCAGCAGTCTTTCAGGGGCCGTTAATGAAAAACTGTTTTTT. It yields the protein CASSLSGAVNEKLFF.

This clone has more than one count but fewer than ten. The gene calls are TRBV15 and TRBJ2-7, with 9 nucleotides matching TRBD1. The CDR3 consists of 15 residues. The V segment lost 3 bases and the J segment 7 bases; nucleotides outside the gene matches: 10. The germline V gene encodes CDR1 LNHNV and CDR2 YYDKDF (reference sequence). The CDR3 loop reads CATSRIGGTGREQYF. In nucleotides, the CDR3 is TGTGCCACCAGCAGGATAGGGGGGACAGGGCGAGAGCAGTACTTC.

This chain connects TRBV6-1 to TRBJ1-2; TRBD1 is a possible D gene (6 bases). V was pared by 3 bases and J by 0 bases, with 11 bases between. Germline CDR1 reads MNHNS; CDR2 reads SASEGT. The CDR3 totals 15 residues. CDR3 in amino acids: CASSDGDTTNYGYTF. DNA of the CDR3: TGTGCCAGCAGTGATGGGGACACCACTAACTATGGCTACACCTTC.

This clone has more than one count but fewer than ten. The V and J genes are TRBV6-6 and TRBJ2-7; weak D call: TRBD2 (6 bases). V dropped 5 bases and J dropped 3 bases, with 17 bases sitting between them. The germline gives CDR1 MNHNY, CDR2 SVGAGI (reference sequence). The CDR3 is 15 residues long. The CDR3 DNA sequence: TGTGCCAGCAGTCCGCCGGGAGTAGGGCTCTACGAGCAGTACTTC. This translates into CASSPPGVGLYEQYF.

The chain uses TRBV19 and TRBJ2-5; possible D gene TRBD2, 6 bases. V lost 5 bases, J lost 5 bases, and 15 bases lay in between. Germline V gives CDR1 LNHDA, CDR2 SQIVND (reference sequence). The CDR3 covers 14 residues. In DNA, the CDR3 is TGTGCCAGTAGTCCAAGACCGGGGAGGGAGACCCAGTACTTC. Protein sequence: CASSPRPGRETQYF. The whole variable domain, filled in from reference TRBV19 and TRBJ2-5, reads DGGITQSPKYLFRKEGQNVTLSCEQNLNHDAMYWYRQDPGQGLRLIYYSQIVNDFQKGDIAEGYSVSREKKESFPLTVTSAQKNPTAFYLCASSPRPGRETQYFGPGTRLLVL.

This sequence joins TRBV5-8 and TRBJ1-5; D unresolved. CDR1 SGHTS and CDR2 YDEGEE come from the germline V gene. The V end lost 0 bases, the J end lost 6 bases, and 7 bases lay between the germline ends. The CDR3 contains 13 residues. The CDR3 is CASSLVSSQPQHF. As DNA, the CDR3 is TGTGCCAGCAGCTTGGTATCGTCTCAGCCCCAGCATTTT.

The rearrangement uses TRBV6-5 and TRBJ2-7; 9 bases agree with TRBD2. The CDR3 sequence is 12 residues long. The germline V gene has CDR1 MNHEY and CDR2 SVGAGI. Germline trimming cut 6 bases from V and 4 bases from J; bases unmatched to any gene: 1. CDR3 amino acids: CASSLAGYEQYF. The CDR3 DNA reads as TGTGCCAGCAGCCTAGCGGGGTACGAGCAGTACTTC.